A single sample is the source of the 12 T cell receptor beta chains below, sequenced in a study of cytomegalovirus exposure and HLA in healthy donors. Clones were read by immunoSEQ multiplex PCR, and TCRdb kept only the in-frame ones, dropping some. The repertoire holds 100,000 to 120,000 clones, with around nine tenths as singletons. Sequenced: PBMCs. The receptors were gathered from a woman younger than 45 in good health and CMV-seropositive.

This chain connects TRBV19 to TRBJ2-2; D might be TRBD2 (6 bases). The CDR3 contains 17 residues. Germline loops: CDR1 LNHDA, CDR2 SQIVND (reference sequence). The V gene lost 3 bases and the J gene lost 6 bases, with 20 bases spanning the gap. Written as DNA, the CDR3 is TGTGCCAGTAGTATCAACGGGACTGCCTCTTCGGCCGGGGAGCTGTTTTTT. Its translation: CASSINGTASSAGELFF.

The chain recombines TRBV5-8 with TRBJ1-6, with 9 bases matching TRBD1. This CDR3 contains 15 residues. From germline, CDR1 is SGHTS and CDR2 YDEGEE. J gave up 7 bases and V 4 bases, and 6 bases lay outside the gene matches. In nucleotides, the CDR3 is TGTGCCAGCAGCCCGGGACAGGGTGCCAATTCACCCCTCCACTTT. This encodes CASSPGQGANSPLHF.

This clone showed up just once. A junction end diverges from the germline sequence, so it may reflect a read error. V is TRBV2 and J is TRBJ2-1; D call uncertain. The CDR3 length is 12 residues. Germline V gives CDR1 SNHLY, CDR2 FYNNEI. CDR3 sequence (DNA): TGTGCCAGCAGTGAATTTGTAAGCTTCCGTCTCTTC. This translates into CASSEFVSFRLF.

In its sample, this clone was seen a few times. This chain links TRBV5-6 with TRBJ2-7; weak D call: TRBD1 (5 bases). CDR3 length: 13 residues. Germline values: CDR1 SGHDT, CDR2 YYEEEE. Trimming shortened V by 6 bases and J by 3 bases, and 13 bases separated the two germline ends. CDR3: CASTGDSRYEQYF. The CDR3 DNA sequence: TGTGCCAGCACCGGAGACAGCCGCTACGAGCAGTACTTC.

In its sample, this clone was seen once. One end of the junction varies from germline; a read error may be responsible. The V gene is TRBV4-2, the J gene TRBJ1-6, with 7 bases lining up with TRBD1. The CDR3 covers 17 residues. Germline V gene lookup returns CDR1 LGHNA and CDR2 YNFKEQ. The CDR3 DNA is TGTGCCAGCAGCCAAGCTAACAGGGGCTCCAATAATTCACCCCTCCACTTT. It encodes CASSQANRGSNNSPLHF.

The chain couples TRBV7-2 to TRBJ2-7, with 8 bases aligning to TRBD2. The J segment lost 0 bases and the V segment lost 5 bases, leaving 6 bases of the junction unmatched. The CDR3 spans 15 residues. Germline V gene lookup returns CDR1 SGHTA and CDR2 FQGNSA. The CDR3 sequence: CASSITSGNSYEQYF. DNA of the CDR3: TGTGCCAGCAGCATAACTAGCGGAAACTCCTACGAGCAGTACTTC.

The V gene is TRBV28, the J gene TRBJ2-7; D remains ambiguous. The CDR3 runs to 14 residues. V lost 3 bases and J 7 bases, leaving 16 bases between the germline ends. Germline-derived CDR1 and CDR2 are MDHEN and SYDVKM. CDR3 nucleotides: TGTGCCAGCAGTTTGATTAACTCCTCCGGGGAGCAGTACTTC. This gives the protein CASSLINSSGEQYF.

This clone was seen a handful of times. This rearrangement joins TRBV7-2 to TRBJ1-6; tentative D call: TRBD1 (5 bases). The V and J ends lost 5 bases and 3 bases respectively, with 17 bases between them. The CDR3 is 17 residues long. CDR1 is SGHTA, CDR2 FQGNSA, per germline. The CDR3 DNA reads as TGTGCCAGCAGCACCCGGCAGGGAAGCTTCTATAATTCACCCCTCCACTTT. It translates to CASSTRQGSFYNSPLHF.

J is TRBJ2-1 and V is TRBV19; 9 bases fit TRBD2. From germline, CDR1 is LNHDA and CDR2 SQIVND (reference sequence). Trimming took 3 bases from V and 8 from J; bases not matched to a gene: 8. CDR3 length: 15 amino acids. The CDR3 sequence: CASSITSGLEDEQFF. The CDR3 DNA is TGTGCCAGTAGTATCACTAGCGGGTTAGAGGATGAGCAGTTCTTC.

The CDR3 bases are TGTGCCAGCAGTTTTCGGACTAGCGAGCACAATGAGCAGTTCTTC. Translating gives CASSFRTSEHNEQFF. The chain links TRBV27 to TRBJ2-1, with 9 bases fitting TRBD2. Germline-derived CDR1 and CDR2 are MNHEY and SMNVEV (reference sequence). V shed 3 bases and J 5 bases; nucleotides not matched to a gene: 5. This CDR3 region has 15 residues.

The chain combines TRBV7-9 with TRBJ2-7; 14 nucleotides agree with TRBD2. After removal of 1 base from V and 5 bases from J, the junction contained 7 bases not matched to a gene. Per germline, CDR1 SEHNR and CDR2 FQNEAQ (reference sequence). The CDR3 contains 17 residues. CDR3 loop: CASSLDPPGLAGDEQYF. The CDR3 nucleotides read TGTGCCAGCAGCTTAGACCCCCCGGGACTAGCGGGAGACGAGCAGTACTTC.

The rearrangement joins TRBV30 to TRBJ2-7; possible D gene TRBD2, 5 bases. The germline V gene encodes CDR1 GTSNPN and CDR2 SVGIG (reference sequence). The V end lost 3 bases, the J end lost 4 bases, and 10 bases lay between the germline ends. This CDR3 contains 12 residues. The CDR3 spells CAWSGPGYEQYF. The CDR3 bases are TGTGCCTGGAGCGGACCGGGGTACGAGCAGTACTTC.